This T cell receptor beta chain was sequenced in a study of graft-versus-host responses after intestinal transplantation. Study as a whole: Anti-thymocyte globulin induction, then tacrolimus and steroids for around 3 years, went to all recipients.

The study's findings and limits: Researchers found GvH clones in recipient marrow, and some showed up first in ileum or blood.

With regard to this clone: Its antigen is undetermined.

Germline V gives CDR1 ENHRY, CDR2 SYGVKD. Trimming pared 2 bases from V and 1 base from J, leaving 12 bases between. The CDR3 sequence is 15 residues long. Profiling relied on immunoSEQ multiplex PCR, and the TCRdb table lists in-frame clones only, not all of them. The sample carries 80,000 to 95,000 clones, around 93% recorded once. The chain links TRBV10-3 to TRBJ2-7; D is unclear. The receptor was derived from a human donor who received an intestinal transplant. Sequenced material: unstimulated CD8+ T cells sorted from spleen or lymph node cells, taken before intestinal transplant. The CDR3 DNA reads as TGTGCCATCAGTGAGACGGCAGGTCTTTCCTACGAGCAGTACTTC. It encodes CAISETAGLSYEQYF.